Sequencing of this T cell receptor beta chain was carried out in a study of cytomegalovirus exposure and HLA in healthy donors. Broader study findings: Researchers reported that a few CMV-associated chains were confirmed in vitro as CMV antigen-specific.

This CDR3 contains 15 residues. Trimming pared 3 bases from V and 2 bases from J, leaving 14 bases between. Germline V gives CDR1 SGHVS, CDR2 FQNEAQ. This clone was detected once. What it binds is not known. Produced via immunoSEQ multiplex PCR; TCRdb's table is partial and in-frame only. The data hold 55,000 to 75,000 clones, with around 93% observed a single time. V and J are TRBV7-8 and TRBJ2-7, with D possibly being TRBD2 (7 bases). The source material was PBMCs. The receptor comes from a woman aged 18-30 years in good health and CMV-seropositive. CDR3 nucleotides: TGTGCCAGCAGCTTTTACGGGGGGCAAACCTACGAGCAGTACTTC. This codes for CASSFYGGQTYEQYF.